Listed below are T cell receptor beta chains from one sample, sequenced in a study of blood T cell repertoires in COVID-19. Profiling relied on immunoSEQ multiplex PCR, and the TCRdb table lists in-frame clones only, not all of them. The sample includes about 130,000 clones, approximately 91% of them seen just once. Sequencing used peripheral blood. All receptors derive from a woman of 80 years or more with acute or convalescent COVID-19. Both conserved end residues are part of each CDR3. Each record gives: J gene, D gene, clone size, V gene, CDR3 protein, CDR3 DNA. D genes are given only for firm matches. Only some rows state a clone size, as once, few, many or a class for expanded clones.

TRBJ2-5 | - | once | TRBV27 | CASSFSGLQETQYF | TGTGCCAGCAGTTTCAGCGGTCTCCAAGAGACCCAGTACTTC
TRBJ1-1 | TRBD1 | many | TRBV7-8 | CATYRGYLGTEAFF | TGTGCCACGTACAGGGGGTATTTGGGCACTGAAGCTTTCTTT
TRBJ1-2 | - | - | TRBV6-5 | CASSLDSNYGYTF | TGTGCCAGCAGTCTGGACAGCAACTATGGCTACACCTTC
TRBJ1-2 | - | - | TRBV19 | CASSMGPGGVYGYTF | TGTGCCAGTAGTATGGGGCCCGGCGGGGTCTATGGCTACACCTTC
TRBJ1-5 | - | - | TRBV2 | CASRDTKGYQPQHF | TGTGCCAGCAGGGACACAAAAGGCTATCAGCCCCAGCATTTT
TRBJ2-7 | TRBD2 | - | TRBV18 | CASSRFLRTSGGEAYEQYF | TGTGCCAGCTCACGATTCCTCCGGACTAGCGGGGGGGAAGCCTACGAGCAGTACTTC
TRBJ1-5 | - | few | TRBV5-5 | CASSPGSFVQSWSQPQHF | TGTGCCAGCAGCCCGGGGTCCTTCGTTCAATCTTGGAGCCAGCCCCAGCATTTT
TRBJ1-2 | TRBD1 | - | TRBV18 | CASSPPDKGAYNYGYTF | TGTGCCAGCTCACCACCCGATAAGGGGGCCTATAACTATGGCTACACCTTC
TRBJ2-2 | - | - | TRBV19 | CASSTSSGTGELFF | TGTGCCAGTAGTACGAGCTCTGGCACCGGGGAGCTGTTTTTT
TRBJ1-2 | TRBD1 | - | TRBV6-5 | CASSRTGVGGYTF | TGTGCCAGCAGTCGTACAGGGGTAGGGGGCTACACCTTC
TRBJ1-1 | - | few | TRBV6-1 | CASSDVGAMNTEAFF | TGTGCCAGCAGTGACGTAGGGGCCATGAACACTGAAGCTTTCTTT
TRBJ2-2 | - | few | TRBV5-1 | CASSSSGTQNTGELFF | TGCGCCAGCAGCTCCTCCGGGACACAGAACACCGGGGAGCTGTTTTTT
TRBJ1-1 | - | - | TRBV29-1 | CSVGFRETEAFF | TGCAGCGTTGGATTCCGGGAGACTGAAGCTTTCTTT
TRBJ2-5 | - | once | TRBV19 | CASSRYRVGETQYF | TGTGCCAGTAGTCGTTACAGGGTCGGGGAGACCCAGTACTTC
TRBJ1-1 | - | few | TRBV5-5 | CASSFRGNTEAFF | TGTGCCAGCAGCTTCCGGGGGAACACTGAAGCTTTCTTT
TRBJ1-1 | - | - | TRBV6-5 | CASSSTGSTEAFF | TGTGCCAGCAGTTCGACAGGAAGTACTGAAGCTTTCTTT
TRBJ1-2 | TRBD1 | - | TRBV2 | CASSALQGPYGYTF | TGTGCCAGCAGTGCCCTACAGGGGCCCTATGGCTACACCTTC
TRBJ2-3 | - | - | TRBV5-4 | CASSFTAGTDTQYF | TGTGCCAGCAGCTTTACGGCGGGGACAGATACGCAGTATTTT
TRBJ2-7 | - | - | TRBV19 | CASSTPGGGGYEQYF | TGTGCCAGTAGTACCCCGGGGGGCGGGGGCTACGAGCAGTACTTC
TRBJ2-1 | - | - | TRBV9 | CASSVGISEQFF | TGTGCCAGCAGCGTAGGCATTAGTGAGCAGTTCTTC
TRBJ2-1 | TRBD2 | once | TRBV6-6 | CASSPPSGGGYYNEQFF | TGTGCCAGCAGTCCCCCTAGCGGGGGGGGCTACTACAATGAGCAGTTCTTC
TRBJ1-2 | - | - | TRBV11-1 | CASSHTESYGYTF | TGTGCCAGCAGCCATACAGAATCCTATGGCTACACCTTC
TRBJ2-6 | TRBD1 | - | TRBV4-1 | CASSQERGGMSSGANVLTF | TGCGCCAGCAGCCAAGAACGAGGGGGCATGAGCTCTGGGGCCAACGTCCTGACTTTC
TRBJ1-2 | TRBD1 | once | TRBV6-5 | CASSYLQGALGYTF | TGTGCCAGCAGTTACCTACAGGGGGCGCTTGGCTACACCTTC
TRBJ2-1 | TRBD2 | - | TRBV6-5 | CATGLAGAYNEQFF | TGTGCCACCGGACTAGCGGGAGCCTACAATGAGCAGTTCTTC
TRBJ1-4 | - | - | TRBV28 | CASRPGSSTNEKLFF | TGTGCCAGCAGACCCGGGTCCTCAACTAATGAAAAACTGTTTTTT
TRBJ2-7 | TRBD2 | - | TRBV4-1 | CASSHPGTSGTSYEQYF | TGCGCCAGCAGCCACCCGGGGACTAGCGGGACCTCATACGAGCAGTACTTC
TRBJ1-6 | - | - | TRBV7-9 | CASSSGGGMDSPLHF | TGTGCCAGCAGCTCCGGGGGGGGCATGGATTCACCCCTCCACTTT
TRBJ2-1 | - | - | TRBV7-8 | CASSLAPRDSSWNEQFF | TGTGCCAGCAGCTTAGCACCTCGGGACTCTTCTTGGAATGAGCAGTTCTTC
TRBJ2-7 | - | - | TRBV10-3 | CAIRPSEGANEQYF | TGTGCCATCCGTCCCTCGGAGGGGGCCAACGAGCAGTACTTC
TRBJ2-1 | - | - | TRBV5-6 | CASSSDRGRPPNEQFF | TGTGCCAGCAGCTCCGATAGGGGCCGCCCTCCCAATGAGCAGTTCTTC
TRBJ2-1 | TRBD2 | - | TRBV7-3 | CASSLGRALAGGGNEQFF | TGTGCCAGCAGCTTAGGAAGGGCACTAGCGGGAGGAGGCAATGAGCAGTTCTTC
TRBJ2-3 | TRBD1 | - | TRBV4-2 | CASSQEKTSGQGQDTQYF | TGTGCCAGCAGCCAAGAAAAAACTTCGGGACAGGGACAGGATACGCAGTATTTT
TRBJ1-2 | - | few | TRBV19 | CASSMRMNYGYTF | TGTGCCAGTAGTATGAGGATGAACTATGGCTACACCTTC
TRBJ1-2 | - | - | TRBV27 | CASSLSMGEGRVYGYTF | TGTGCCAGCAGTTTATCGATGGGAGAAGGGCGGGTCTATGGCTACACCTTC
TRBJ2-3 | - | - | TRBV6-2/TRBV6-3 | CASSLGSWVDTQYF | TGTGCCAGCAGTTTGGGTAGCTGGGTAGATACGCAGTATTTT
TRBJ2-7 | TRBD1 | once | TRBV27 | CASSFTDRRQTQYF | TGTGCCAGCAGTTTCACGGACAGGAGACAAACGCAGTACTTC
TRBJ1-1 | TRBD1 | - | TRBV29-1 | CSVRTGEGRSVAFF | TGCAGCGTGAGGACAGGGGAAGGCCGCAGTGTAGCTTTCTTT
TRBJ2-5 | TRBD2 | - | TRBV10-3 | CAISGTSGGQETQYF | TGTGCCATCAGCGGGACTAGCGGGGGACAAGAGACCCAGTACTTC
TRBJ2-3 | TRBD2 | - | TRBV29-1 | CSVGSGGAISDTQYF | TGCAGCGTTGGGAGCGGGGGGGCCATCTCAGATACGCAGTATTTT